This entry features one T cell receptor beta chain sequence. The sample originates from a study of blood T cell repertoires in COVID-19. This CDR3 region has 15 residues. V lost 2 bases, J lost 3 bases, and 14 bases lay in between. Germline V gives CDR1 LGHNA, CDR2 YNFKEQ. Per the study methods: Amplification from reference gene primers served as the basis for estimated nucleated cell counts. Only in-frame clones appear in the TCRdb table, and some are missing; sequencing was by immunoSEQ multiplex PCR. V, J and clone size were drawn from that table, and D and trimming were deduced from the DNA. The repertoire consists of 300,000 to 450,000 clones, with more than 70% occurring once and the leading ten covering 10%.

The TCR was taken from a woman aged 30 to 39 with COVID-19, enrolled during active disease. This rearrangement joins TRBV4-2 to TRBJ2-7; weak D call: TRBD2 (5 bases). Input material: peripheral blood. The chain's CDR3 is CASSQSRTVYYEQYF. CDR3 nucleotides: TGTGCCAGCAGCCAATCCCGGACTGTTTACTACGAGCAGTACTTC.